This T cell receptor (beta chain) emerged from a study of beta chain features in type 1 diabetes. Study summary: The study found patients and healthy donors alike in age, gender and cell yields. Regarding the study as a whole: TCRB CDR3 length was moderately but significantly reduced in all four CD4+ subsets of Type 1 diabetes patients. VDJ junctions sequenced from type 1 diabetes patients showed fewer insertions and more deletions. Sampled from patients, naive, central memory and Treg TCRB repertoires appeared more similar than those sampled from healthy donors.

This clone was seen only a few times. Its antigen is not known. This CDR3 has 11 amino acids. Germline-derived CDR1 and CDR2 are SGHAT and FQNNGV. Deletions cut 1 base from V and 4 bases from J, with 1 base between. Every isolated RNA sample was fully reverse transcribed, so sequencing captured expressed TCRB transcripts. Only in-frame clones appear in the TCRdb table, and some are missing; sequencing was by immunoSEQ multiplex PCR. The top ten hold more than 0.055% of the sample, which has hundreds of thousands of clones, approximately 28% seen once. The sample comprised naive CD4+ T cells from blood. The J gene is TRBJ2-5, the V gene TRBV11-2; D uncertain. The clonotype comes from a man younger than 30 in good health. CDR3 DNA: TGTGCCAGCAGCTTAGCAGAGACCCAGTACTTC. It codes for CASSLAETQYF.